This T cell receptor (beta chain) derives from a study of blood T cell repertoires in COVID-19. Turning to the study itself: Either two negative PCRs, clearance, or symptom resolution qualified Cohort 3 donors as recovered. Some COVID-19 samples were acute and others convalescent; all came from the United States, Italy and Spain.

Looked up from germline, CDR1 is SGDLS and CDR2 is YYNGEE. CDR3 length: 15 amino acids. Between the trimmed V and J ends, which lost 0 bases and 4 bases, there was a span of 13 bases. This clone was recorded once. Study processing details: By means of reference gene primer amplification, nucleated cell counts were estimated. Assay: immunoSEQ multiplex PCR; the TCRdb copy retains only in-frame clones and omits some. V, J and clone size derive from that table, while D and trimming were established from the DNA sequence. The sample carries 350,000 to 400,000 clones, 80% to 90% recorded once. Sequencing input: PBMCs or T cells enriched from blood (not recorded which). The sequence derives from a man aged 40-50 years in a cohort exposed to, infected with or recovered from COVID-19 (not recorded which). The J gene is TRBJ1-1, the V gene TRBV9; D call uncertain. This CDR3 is CASSVVQAPRTEAFF. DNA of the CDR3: TGTGCCAGCAGCGTAGTGCAGGCCCCTCGCACTGAAGCTTTCTTT.